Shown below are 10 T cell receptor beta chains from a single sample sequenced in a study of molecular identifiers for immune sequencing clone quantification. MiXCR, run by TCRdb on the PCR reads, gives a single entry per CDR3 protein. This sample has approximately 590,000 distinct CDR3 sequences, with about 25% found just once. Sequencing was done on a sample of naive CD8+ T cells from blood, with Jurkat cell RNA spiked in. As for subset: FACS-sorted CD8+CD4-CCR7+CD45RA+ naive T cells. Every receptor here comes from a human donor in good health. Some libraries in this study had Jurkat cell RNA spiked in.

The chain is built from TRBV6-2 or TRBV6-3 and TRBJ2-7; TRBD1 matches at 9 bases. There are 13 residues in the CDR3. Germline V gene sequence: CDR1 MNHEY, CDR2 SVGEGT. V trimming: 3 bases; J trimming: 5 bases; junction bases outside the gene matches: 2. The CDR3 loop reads CASSYGTGNEQYF. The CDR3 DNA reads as TGTGCCAGCAGTTATGGGACAGGGAACGAGCAGTACTTC.

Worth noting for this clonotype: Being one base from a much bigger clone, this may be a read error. The CDR3 loop reads CASSQGPFTGLFQNTEAFF. The CDR3 nucleotides are TGTGCCAGCAGCCAAGGTCCCTTTACAGGATTGTTTCAGAACACTGAAGCTTTCTTT. The chain recombines TRBV3-1 with TRBJ1-1; a possible D gene is TRBD1 (5 bases). The CDR3 length is 19 residues. V dropped 1 base and J dropped 1 base, with 22 bases sitting between them. Germline V gene lookup returns CDR1 LGHDT and CDR2 YNNKEL (reference sequence).

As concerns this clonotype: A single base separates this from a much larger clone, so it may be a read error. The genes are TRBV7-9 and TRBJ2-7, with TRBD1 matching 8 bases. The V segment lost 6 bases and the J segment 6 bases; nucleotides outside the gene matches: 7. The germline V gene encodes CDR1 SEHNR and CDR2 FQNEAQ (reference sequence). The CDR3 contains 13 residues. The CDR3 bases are TGTGCCAGCAGAAACAACAGGGGGTGCGAGCAGTACTTC. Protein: CASRNNRGCEQYF.

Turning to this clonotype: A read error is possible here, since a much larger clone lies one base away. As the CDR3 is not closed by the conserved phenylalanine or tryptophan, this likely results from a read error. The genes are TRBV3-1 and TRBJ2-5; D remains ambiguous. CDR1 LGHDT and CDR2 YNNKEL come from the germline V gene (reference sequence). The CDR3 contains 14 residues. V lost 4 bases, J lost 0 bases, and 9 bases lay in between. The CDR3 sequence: CASSPDDNQETQYL. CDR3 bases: TGTGCCAGCAGCCCCGACGACAACCAAGAGACCCAGTACCTC.

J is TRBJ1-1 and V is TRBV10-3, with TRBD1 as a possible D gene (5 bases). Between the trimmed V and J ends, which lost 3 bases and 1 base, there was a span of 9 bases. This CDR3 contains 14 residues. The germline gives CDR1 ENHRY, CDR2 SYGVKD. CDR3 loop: CAISDPTENTEAFF. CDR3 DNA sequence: TGTGCCATCAGTGACCCGACAGAGAACACTGAAGCTTTCTTT.

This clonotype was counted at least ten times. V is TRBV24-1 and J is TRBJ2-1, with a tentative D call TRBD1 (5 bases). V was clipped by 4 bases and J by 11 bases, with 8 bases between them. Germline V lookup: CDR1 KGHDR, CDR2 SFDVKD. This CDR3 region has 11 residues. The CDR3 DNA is TGTGCCACCAGTGAAGGACATAAGCAGTTCTTC. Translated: CATSEGHKQFF.

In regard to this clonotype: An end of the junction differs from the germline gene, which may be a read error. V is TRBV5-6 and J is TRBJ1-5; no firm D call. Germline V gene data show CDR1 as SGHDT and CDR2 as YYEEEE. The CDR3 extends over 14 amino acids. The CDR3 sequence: CAGSLGQTNQPQHF. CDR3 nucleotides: TGTGCCGGCAGCTTGGGCCAGACAAATCAGCCCCAGCATTTT.

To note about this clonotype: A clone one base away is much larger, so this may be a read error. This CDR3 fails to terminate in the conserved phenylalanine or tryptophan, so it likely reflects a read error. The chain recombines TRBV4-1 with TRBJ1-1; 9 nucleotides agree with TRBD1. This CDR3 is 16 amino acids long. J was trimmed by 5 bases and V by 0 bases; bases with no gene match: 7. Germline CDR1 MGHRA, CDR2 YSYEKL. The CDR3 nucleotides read TGCGCCAGCAGCCAAGAATATACAGGGGGCTTGACTGAAGCTTTCCTT. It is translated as CASSQEYTGGLTEAFL.

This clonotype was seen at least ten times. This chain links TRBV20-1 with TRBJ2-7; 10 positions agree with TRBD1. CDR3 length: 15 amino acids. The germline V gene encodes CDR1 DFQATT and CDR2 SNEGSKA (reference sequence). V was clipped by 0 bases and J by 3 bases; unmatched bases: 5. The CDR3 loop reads CSARDGDRGDYEQYF. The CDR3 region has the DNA TGCAGTGCTAGAGATGGGGACAGGGGAGACTACGAGCAGTACTTC.

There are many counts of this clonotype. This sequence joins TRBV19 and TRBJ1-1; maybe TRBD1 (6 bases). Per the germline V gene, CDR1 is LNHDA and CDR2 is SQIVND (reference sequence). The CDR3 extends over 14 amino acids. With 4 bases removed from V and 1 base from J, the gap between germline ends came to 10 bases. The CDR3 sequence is CASSTTGRNTEAFF. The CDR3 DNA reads TGTGCCAGTAGTACAACAGGGCGGAACACTGAAGCTTTCTTT.